These T cell receptor beta chains were read from a single sample in a study of T cell responses to AZD1222 COVID-19 vaccine. Sequencing used immunoSEQ multiplex PCR; TCRdb keeps in-frame clones, though not all of them. The sample carries 150,000 or so clones, 80% to 95% recorded once. The source material was peripheral blood, sampled on day 0 of AZD1222 vaccination. Receptors originate from an adult in good health. CDR3s include the opening cysteine and the closing phenylalanine or tryptophan. The D gene is left open where the match is weak. Clone size is shown for a subset of rows, as once, few, many or a class of expanded clone.

j_gene: TRBJ1-1
abundance: -
d_gene: TRBD1
v_gene: TRBV5-1
CDR3nt: TGCGCCAGCAGCCTGACCGGGACAGCCAATGAAGCTTTCTTT
CDR3aa: CASSLTGTANEAFF

j_gene: TRBJ1-2
abundance: once
d_gene: -
v_gene: TRBV7-2
CDR3nt: TGTGCCAGCAGCCCTTCGCGGATATATGGCTACACCTTC
CDR3aa: CASSPSRIYGYTF

j_gene: TRBJ1-5
abundance: -
d_gene: -
v_gene: TRBV15
CDR3nt: TGTGCCACCAGCAGAGATCTAGGTCAGCCCCAGCATTTT
CDR3aa: CATSRDLGQPQHF

j_gene: TRBJ2-5
abundance: -
d_gene: -
v_gene: TRBV27
CDR3nt: TGTGCCAGCAGTGGGGTTATGCAAGAGACCCAGTACTTC
CDR3aa: CASSGVMQETQYF

j_gene: TRBJ1-2
abundance: -
d_gene: -
v_gene: TRBV19
CDR3nt: TGTGCCAGTAGTATAGATCGCCTGGTTGGGAGATTATATGGCTACACCTTC
CDR3aa: CASSIDRLVGRLYGYTF

j_gene: TRBJ1-3
abundance: -
d_gene: -
v_gene: TRBV28
CDR3nt: TGTGCCAGCAGTTTACGGACTTGGATCTCTGGAAACACCATATATTTT
CDR3aa: CASSLRTWISGNTIYF

j_gene: TRBJ1-2
abundance: -
d_gene: -
v_gene: TRBV6-4
CDR3nt: TGTGCCAGCAGTGATGACAGCTATGGCTACACCTTC
CDR3aa: CASSDDSYGYTF

j_gene: TRBJ2-1
abundance: -
d_gene: TRBD2
v_gene: TRBV7-2
CDR3nt: TGTGCCAGCAGCTCGACTAGCGGCAGCCACAATGAGCAGTTCTTC
CDR3aa: CASSSTSGSHNEQFF

j_gene: TRBJ2-5
abundance: once
d_gene: -
v_gene: TRBV7-2
CDR3nt: TGTGCCAGCAGCTTATGGGGCCAACAGACCCAGTACTTC
CDR3aa: CASSLWGQQTQYF

j_gene: TRBJ2-3
abundance: -
d_gene: -
v_gene: TRBV6-5
CDR3nt: TGTGCCAGCAGTTACTCGGGCCCTTACACAGATACGCAGTATTTT
CDR3aa: CASSYSGPYTDTQYF

j_gene: TRBJ2-5
abundance: -
d_gene: TRBD2
v_gene: TRBV6-6
CDR3nt: TGTGCCAGCAGTGTACCAACAGCGGGAGGAGAGACCCAGTACTTC
CDR3aa: CASSVPTAGGETQYF

j_gene: TRBJ1-1
abundance: once
d_gene: -
v_gene: TRBV7-9
CDR3nt: TGTGCCTCTTTAGGGCAGGCGAAAAATGAAGCTTTCTTT
CDR3aa: CASLGQAKNEAFF

j_gene: TRBJ1-2
abundance: once
d_gene: -
v_gene: TRBV7-8
CDR3nt: TGTGCCAGCGGCCTACAGAAAGGACGGATTAACTATGGCTACACCTTC
CDR3aa: CASGLQKGRINYGYTF

j_gene: TRBJ1-2
abundance: -
d_gene: -
v_gene: TRBV2
CDR3nt: TGTGCCAGCAGTGAAGGACTTAACTATGGCTACACCTTC
CDR3aa: CASSEGLNYGYTF

j_gene: TRBJ1-5
abundance: -
d_gene: -
v_gene: TRBV7-9
CDR3nt: TGTGCCAGCAGCTTAGGTGAGGGACAAATTGCTCAGCCCCAGCATTTT
CDR3aa: CASSLGEGQIAQPQHF

j_gene: TRBJ1-3
abundance: -
d_gene: TRBD1
v_gene: TRBV5-4
CDR3nt: TGTGCCAGCAGTTCCAACAGGGGTCCTGGAAACACCATATATTTT
CDR3aa: CASSSNRGPGNTIYF

j_gene: TRBJ2-1
abundance: -
d_gene: -
v_gene: TRBV6-4
CDR3nt: TGTGCCAGCAGTGACGGGGTTAATGAGCAGTTCTTC
CDR3aa: CASSDGVNEQFF

j_gene: TRBJ2-2
abundance: -
d_gene: -
v_gene: TRBV12-3/TRBV12-4
CDR3nt: TGTGCCAGCAGTAGATTCGGCGGGGAGCTGTTTTTT
CDR3aa: CASSRFGGELFF

j_gene: TRBJ2-1
abundance: few
d_gene: -
v_gene: TRBV2
CDR3nt: TGTGCCAGCAGTGATGGGGCAGTGGCCCCAAGTGAGCAGTTCTTC
CDR3aa: CASSDGAVAPSEQFF

j_gene: TRBJ1-5
abundance: -
d_gene: -
v_gene: TRBV19
CDR3nt: TGTGCCAGTAGTTTAACCCGGGGTTTAGATCAGCCCCAGCATTTT
CDR3aa: CASSLTRGLDQPQHF

j_gene: TRBJ1-3
abundance: -
d_gene: -
v_gene: TRBV6-5
CDR3nt: TGTGCCAGCAGTTACTTCTCCGGTGACACCATATATTTT
CDR3aa: CASSYFSGDTIYF

j_gene: TRBJ2-2
abundance: -
d_gene: -
v_gene: TRBV27
CDR3nt: TGTGCCAGCACCCACAGAGGGGGGTTCGGGGAGCTGTTTTTT
CDR3aa: CASTHRGGFGELFF

j_gene: TRBJ2-7
abundance: -
d_gene: -
v_gene: TRBV21-1
CDR3nt: TGTGCCAGCAGCACCTCGGGACTAGCCTTTTATTGGATCCACGAGCAGTACTTC
CDR3aa: CASSTSGLAFYWIHEQYF

j_gene: TRBJ1-4
abundance: -
d_gene: -
v_gene: TRBV16
CDR3nt: TGTGCCAGCACCCGAAATTTAGGTGAAAAACTGTTTTTT
CDR3aa: CASTRNLGEKLFF

j_gene: TRBJ1-1
abundance: -
d_gene: -
v_gene: TRBV10-3
CDR3nt: TGTGCCATCAGGAACAGGGCGACTGACACTGAAGCTTTCTTT
CDR3aa: CAIRNRATDTEAFF

j_gene: TRBJ2-2
abundance: once
d_gene: TRBD1
v_gene: TRBV7-9
CDR3nt: TGTGCCAGCTTGGAACAGGGGGGTTGGGAGCTGTTTTTT
CDR3aa: CASLEQGGWELFF

j_gene: TRBJ2-7
abundance: -
d_gene: TRBD2
v_gene: TRBV28
CDR3nt: TGTGCCAGCAGTTTATTAGGGACTAGCGGGAAATACGAGCAGTACTTC
CDR3aa: CASSLLGTSGKYEQYF

j_gene: TRBJ1-6
abundance: -
d_gene: TRBD1
v_gene: TRBV5-5
CDR3nt: TGTGCCAGCAGCTTCAGGGGGACAGGGAATTCACCCCTCCACTTT
CDR3aa: CASSFRGTGNSPLHF

j_gene: TRBJ2-3
abundance: -
d_gene: -
v_gene: TRBV6-5
CDR3nt: TGTGCCAGCAGTTACTTGGACTACACAGATACGCAGTATTTT
CDR3aa: CASSYLDYTDTQYF

j_gene: TRBJ2-7
abundance: -
d_gene: TRBD1
v_gene: TRBV6-2/TRBV6-3
CDR3nt: TGTGCCAGCAGTTCCCCTCCTCGGGACAGGGGCTTTAGGCAGTACTTC
CDR3aa: CASSSPPRDRGFRQYF

j_gene: TRBJ1-2
abundance: -
d_gene: TRBD1
v_gene: TRBV6-2/TRBV6-3
CDR3nt: TGTGCCAGCAGTTACTTCGGGACAGGGGTCAACTATGGCTACACCTTC
CDR3aa: CASSYFGTGVNYGYTF

j_gene: TRBJ1-4
abundance: -
d_gene: TRBD1
v_gene: TRBV7-9
CDR3nt: TGTGCCAGCAGCACGCGGGACAGCGCAATCAATGAAAAACTGTTTTTT
CDR3aa: CASSTRDSAINEKLFF

j_gene: TRBJ1-3
abundance: -
d_gene: TRBD1
v_gene: TRBV5-6
CDR3nt: TGTGCCAGCAGCTCTGATACAGGGGAGACTGGAAACACCATATATTTT
CDR3aa: CASSSDTGETGNTIYF

j_gene: TRBJ2-3
abundance: -
d_gene: -
v_gene: TRBV27
CDR3nt: TGTGCCAGCAGCCCTTCGGGGAAAGGAGCAGATACGCAGTATTTT
CDR3aa: CASSPSGKGADTQYF

j_gene: TRBJ1-5
abundance: -
d_gene: TRBD1
v_gene: TRBV19
CDR3nt: TGTGCCAGTAGTATAGATATCGGGACAGGGAAGAGTCAGCCCCAGCATTTT
CDR3aa: CASSIDIGTGKSQPQHF

j_gene: TRBJ1-2
abundance: once
d_gene: TRBD1
v_gene: TRBV6-5
CDR3nt: TGTGCCAGCAGCCGGACAGGGATCTATGGCTACACCTTC
CDR3aa: CASSRTGIYGYTF

j_gene: TRBJ1-4
abundance: -
d_gene: -
v_gene: TRBV5-4
CDR3nt: TGTGCCAGCAGCTCTCGACAGGACGGGACTAATGAAAAACTGTTTTTT
CDR3aa: CASSSRQDGTNEKLFF

j_gene: TRBJ2-7
abundance: -
d_gene: -
v_gene: TRBV10-3
CDR3nt: TGTGCCATCACAGAGGAATACTCCTACGAGCAGTACTTC
CDR3aa: CAITEEYSYEQYF

j_gene: TRBJ1-1
abundance: -
d_gene: -
v_gene: TRBV7-9
CDR3nt: TGTGCCAGCAGCTTTGCAGGGAACACTGAAGCTTTCTTT
CDR3aa: CASSFAGNTEAFF

j_gene: TRBJ1-5
abundance: few
d_gene: -
v_gene: TRBV28
CDR3nt: TGTGCCAGCAGTGATCCTTCGGGGCGATATAGCAATCAGCCCCAGCATTTT
CDR3aa: CASSDPSGRYSNQPQHF

j_gene: TRBJ2-7
abundance: -
d_gene: -
v_gene: TRBV6-6
CDR3nt: TGTGCCAGCAGTTATCCGGACAGCTACGAGCAGTACTTC
CDR3aa: CASSYPDSYEQYF

j_gene: TRBJ1-4
abundance: -
d_gene: -
v_gene: TRBV9
CDR3nt: TGTGCCAGCAGCCCCCGGGTGGCTGTCGATGAAAAACTGTTTTTT
CDR3aa: CASSPRVAVDEKLFF

j_gene: TRBJ2-1
abundance: -
d_gene: -
v_gene: TRBV7-2
CDR3nt: TGTGCCAGCAGCTTAAGAGCGAGCGTGAGCTTTCCCAATGAGCAGTTCTTC
CDR3aa: CASSLRASVSFPNEQFF

j_gene: TRBJ1-1
abundance: -
d_gene: -
v_gene: TRBV6-1
CDR3nt: TGTGCCAGCAGTGAAATGTGGGGGACCTCCGGTAAGGACTACACTGAAGCTTTCTTT
CDR3aa: CASSEMWGTSGKDYTEAFF

j_gene: TRBJ1-6
abundance: once
d_gene: -
v_gene: TRBV11-3
CDR3nt: TGTGCCAGCAGCCCGAAGGGACGACGATCCCCGCGGTCACCCCTCCACTTT
CDR3aa: CASSPKGRRSPRSPLHF

j_gene: TRBJ2-7
abundance: -
d_gene: -
v_gene: TRBV7-9
CDR3nt: TGTGCCAGCAGCTTTCTGGACACCACCTCCTACGAGCAGTACTTC
CDR3aa: CASSFLDTTSYEQYF

j_gene: TRBJ2-3
abundance: -
d_gene: -
v_gene: TRBV7-9
CDR3nt: TGTGCCAGCAGCTTAGCGTCAGACACAGATACGCAGTATTTT
CDR3aa: CASSLASDTDTQYF

j_gene: TRBJ1-1
abundance: -
d_gene: -
v_gene: TRBV7-2
CDR3nt: TGTGCCAGCAGCTTTAGGAGGGACACTGAAGCTTTCTTT
CDR3aa: CASSFRRDTEAFF